The clone carrying this T cell receptor (beta chain) was counted between two and nine times. What it binds is not known. Possible read error: a much larger clone is one base away. This entry is derived from a study of T cell repertoires in cytomegalovirus infection. Study as a whole: Recently identified HLA-C-restricted CMV epitopes were used, and well-studied HLA-B-restricted CMV epitopes were used as well.

Each CDR3 protein is one row after TCRdb ran MiXCR on the reads. The table records about 740,000 distinct CDR3 sequences, 33% of them present only once. Germline V gene data show CDR1 as SGHAT and CDR2 as FQNNGV. Losses at the gene ends were 1 base for V and 2 bases for J; bases not matched to a gene: 1. The CDR3 extends over 15 amino acids. General study results and limits: Ex vivo, HLA-C-restricted CMV-specific TCR beta clonotypes prevailed over the rest of the response.

V gene TRBV11-2 combines with J gene TRBJ2-1; 8 bases match TRBD2. The sequence derives from a human donor in good health (CMV status not recorded). Some clones in this sample may be carry-over from other donors' samples. This sample comprised cultured PBMCs, obtained from culture after CMV antigen stimulation. CDR3 DNA sequence: TGTGCCAGCAGCTTAGTGGGACTAGCCTACAATGAGCAGTTCTTC. It is translated as CASSLVGLAYNEQFF.